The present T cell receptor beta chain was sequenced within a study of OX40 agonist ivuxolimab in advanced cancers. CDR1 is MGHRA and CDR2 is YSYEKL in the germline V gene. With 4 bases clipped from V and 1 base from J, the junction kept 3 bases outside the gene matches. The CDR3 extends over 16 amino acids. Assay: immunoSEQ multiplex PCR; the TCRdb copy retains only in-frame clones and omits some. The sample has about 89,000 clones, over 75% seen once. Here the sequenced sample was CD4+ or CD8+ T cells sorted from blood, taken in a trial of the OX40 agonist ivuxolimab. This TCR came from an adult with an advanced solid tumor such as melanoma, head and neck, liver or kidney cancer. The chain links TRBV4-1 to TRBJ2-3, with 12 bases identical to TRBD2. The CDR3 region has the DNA TGCGCCAGCAGCCCACCTAGCGGGGGGGGCACAGATACGCAGTATTTT. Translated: CASSPPSGGGTDTQYF.